Shown below are 20 T cell receptor beta chains from a single sample sequenced in a study of T cell repertoires in cytomegalovirus infection. From the reads, TCRdb called clonotypes with MiXCR, one entry per CDR3 protein. The table has around 300,000 distinct CDR3 sequences, 20% to 25% seen once. No antigen has been identified for these receptors. Specimen: cultured PBMCs, collected from culture after CMV antigen stimulation. These receptors were taken from a human donor in good health (CMV status not recorded). Some clones in this sample may be carry-over from other donors' samples.

This clonotype was detected a few times. A junction boundary mismatches the germline segment, possibly from a read error. This CDR3 reads CASSSGAGVLF. The CDR3 DNA follows: TGTGCCAGCAGCTCTGGGGCGGGAGTGCTCTTC. The chain is built from TRBV7-9 and TRBJ2-1; the match to TRBD2 covers 7 bases. CDR1 is SEHNR and CDR2 is FQNEAQ in the germline V gene (reference sequence). The CDR3 has 11 residues.

This clonotype was observed a handful of times. V usage is TRBV14 and J usage is TRBJ2-1, with 11 bases aligning to TRBD2. The germline CDR1 and CDR2 sequences are SGHDN and FVKESK. Trimming cost V 4 bases and J 4 bases; bases outside gene matches: 6. The CDR3 covers 16 residues. Here the CDR3 reads CASSRDRLAGYNEQFF. CDR3 in DNA: TGTGCCAGCAGCCGAGACCGACTAGCGGGGTACAATGAGCAGTTCTTC.

This clonotype has more than one count but fewer than ten. The V gene is TRBV2, the J gene TRBJ2-1; the D is unclear. This CDR3 region has 13 residues. V was clipped by 7 bases and J by 1 base, with 8 bases between them. Germline V CDR1 and CDR2: SNHLY, FYNNEI. The DNA for the CDR3 is TGTGCCAGCATGACGGATTCCTACAATGAGCAGTTCTTC. This codes for CASMTDSYNEQFF.

This clonotype came up a few times. The rearrangement joins TRBV12-3 or TRBV12-4 to TRBJ1-2; tentative D call: TRBD1 (5 bases). The CDR3 spans 13 residues. The V and J ends lost 7 bases and 8 bases respectively, with 17 bases between them. The CDR3 DNA is TGTGCCAGCACCCTCACGGGGCGTCGGGGCTACACCTTC. Translated: CASTLTGRRGYTF.

This clonotype showed up many times. The J gene is TRBJ1-1, the V gene TRBV7-8, with D uncertain. Germline lookup yields CDR1 SGHVS and CDR2 FQNEAQ. The V end was cut by 3 bases, the J end by 0 bases, with 5 bases between. This CDR3 is 13 amino acids long. CDR3 region: CASSLTLNTEAFF. CDR3 DNA sequence: TGTGCCAGCAGCTTGACTTTGAACACTGAAGCTTTCTTT.

The chain uses TRBV25-1 and TRBJ2-1; 9 bases are a match to TRBD2. CDR3 length equals 22 residues. CDR1 and CDR2 (germline): MGHDK, SYGVNS. After removal of 7 bases from V and 4 bases from J, the junction contained 29 bases not matched to a gene. DNA for the CDR3: TGTGCCAGCAAACGACTCAAAAGGTGGTGGGCTAGCGGGAACACAGAATACAATGAGCAGTTCTTC. It is translated as CASKRLKRWWASGNTEYNEQFF. Complete variable domain (other parts from reference TRBV25-1 and TRBJ2-1): EADIYQTPRYLVIGTGKKITLECSQTMGHDKMYWYQQDPGMELHLIHYSYGVNSTEKGDLSSESTVSRIRTEHFPLTLESARPSHTSQYLCASKRLKRWWASGNTEYNEQFFGPGTRLTVL.

This clonotype was seen ten or more times. The V call is TRBV7-2, the J call TRBJ2-1, with D perhaps TRBD2 (5 bases). The germline V and J ends were trimmed by 6 bases and 6 bases, with 21 bases remaining between them. Germline CDR1 is SGHTA and CDR2 is FQGNSA. The CDR3 runs to 16 residues. The CDR3 DNA reads TGTGCCAGCAGTTTTCGACGGGGAAGAGCTGGCAATGAGCAGTTCTTC. Encoded protein: CASSFRRGRAGNEQFF.

This chain links TRBV5-1 with TRBJ1-1, with D hard to call. Germline loops: CDR1 SGHRS, CDR2 YFSETQ. The CDR3 runs to 15 residues. Trimming cost V 0 bases and J 1 base, with 10 bases left between them. The DNA of the CDR3 is TGCGCCAGCAGCTTGGGGAGAGTCAAGAACACTGAAGCTTTCTTT. It translates to CASSLGRVKNTEAFF.

The V and J genes are TRBV7-9 and TRBJ1-2; maybe TRBD1 (5 bases). Germline V lookup: CDR1 SEHNR, CDR2 FQNEAQ (reference sequence). The CDR3 is made up of 16 amino acids. V lost 2 bases and J lost 4, with 17 bases in between. The CDR3 is CASSLLNRPPPYGYTF. The CDR3 region has the DNA TGTGCCAGCAGCTTACTCAACAGGCCCCCCCCCTATGGCTACACCTTC.

This clonotype was observed a handful of times. The chain combines TRBV6-2 or TRBV6-3 with TRBJ1-4; TRBD1 agrees at 7 bases. The CDR3 extends over 15 amino acids. Germline V gene data show CDR1 as MNHEY and CDR2 as SVGEGT. Trimming cost V 4 bases and J 4 bases; bases outside gene matches: 6. Here the CDR3 DNA reads TGTGCCAGCAGTTCCCCGGGACAGCGTAATGAAAAACTGTTTTTT. It is translated as CASSSPGQRNEKLFF.

The J gene is TRBJ2-3, the V gene TRBV27; 7 nucleotides match TRBD2. Germline V gene lookup returns CDR1 MNHEY and CDR2 SMNVEV (reference sequence). This CDR3 spans 14 amino acids. V was clipped by 5 bases and J by 4 bases; unmatched bases: 6. The CDR3 DNA sequence: TGTGCCAGCAGTCCGTGGGCGGGGGCAGATACGCAGTATTTT. Translating gives CASSPWAGADTQYF.

V is TRBV7-9 and J is TRBJ2-2; the D is unclear. The V and J ends lost 8 bases and 6 bases respectively, with 13 bases between them. Germline values: CDR1 SEHNR, CDR2 FQNEAQ (reference sequence). The CDR3 runs 13 residues. This CDR3 is CASGLTYPGELFF. The CDR3 nucleotides are TGTGCCAGCGGCCTAACATATCCCGGGGAGCTGTTTTTT.

This clonotype has a handful of counts. The rearrangement joins TRBV27 to TRBJ1-2; TRBD1 matches 8 bases. Germline CDR1 is MNHEY and CDR2 is SMNVEV (reference sequence). V lost 0 bases to trimming and J lost 8 bases; unmatched junction nucleotides: 8. The CDR3 is made up of 15 amino acids. The CDR3 region is CASSLSGTGSLGYTF. In DNA form, the CDR3 reads TGTGCCAGCAGTTTATCGGGGACAGGATCGTTAGGCTACACCTTC.

This clonotype was counted a few times. The rearrangement uses TRBV6-2 or TRBV6-3 and TRBJ2-3, with TRBD1 identical over 7 bases. J lost 4 bases, V lost 8 bases, and 9 bases had no gene match. This CDR3 region has 14 residues. Germline V gene lookup returns CDR1 MNHEY and CDR2 SVGEGT. The CDR3 DNA reads TGTGCCAGCGAGGGTCACAGGGGTCCAGATACGCAGTATTTT. Protein sequence: CASEGHRGPDTQYF.

The chain is built from TRBV7-8 and TRBJ1-2, with 10 positions matching TRBD1. Germline lookup yields CDR1 SGHVS and CDR2 FQNEAQ. The V segment lost 1 base and the J segment 2 bases; nucleotides outside the gene matches: 7. There are 17 residues in the CDR3. The CDR3 spells CASSLGSRGQGNYGYTF. The CDR3 region has the DNA TGTGCCAGCAGCTTAGGATCTCGGGGACAGGGGAACTATGGCTACACCTTC.

This clonotype occurred a few times. The chain joins TRBV7-2 to TRBJ2-1; 7 bases are shared with TRBD2. The CDR3 is 13 amino acids. Looked up from germline, CDR1 is SGHTA and CDR2 is FQGNSA. V was pared by 8 bases and J by 7 bases, with 8 bases of the junction left unmatched. The CDR3 sequence: CASGGSRGNEQFF. CDR3 in DNA: TGTGCCAGCGGCGGGAGTCGAGGGAATGAGCAGTTCTTC.

This chain links TRBV6-2 or TRBV6-3 with TRBJ2-3; weak D call: TRBD2 (6 bases). Germline V gene sequence: CDR1 MNHEY, CDR2 SVGEGT. This CDR3 region has 18 residues. Trimming left V 3 bases short and J 6 bases short, with 25 bases between. The CDR3 DNA is TGTGCCAGCAGTTATCATCGTAGCGGAGACTCCCCCCCGGATACGCAGTATTTT. Translating gives CASSYHRSGDSPPDTQYF.

The chain has TRBV27 and TRBJ1-2; 7 nucleotides match TRBD1. Germline trimming cut 5 bases from V and 8 bases from J; bases unmatched to any gene: 14. Looked up from germline, CDR1 is MNHEY and CDR2 is SMNVEV (reference sequence). This CDR3 contains 15 residues. The CDR3 bases are TGTGCCAGCAGTCCGCGTGACAGGGTTGAGGGAGGCTACACCTTC. Residues: CASSPRDRVEGGYTF.

This chain links TRBV29-1 with TRBJ2-5, with D tentatively TRBD1 (7 bases). Germline CDR1 is SQVTM and CDR2 is ANQGSEA. The V gene lost 4 bases and the J gene lost 2 bases, with 14 bases spanning the gap. The CDR3 is made up of 14 amino acids. The CDR3 nucleotides are TGCAGCGTTGTTCTCGCGGGACAGCAAGAGACCCAGTACTTC. Its protein product is CSVVLAGQQETQYF. The full variable domain, in which reference TRBV29-1 and TRBJ2-5 provide the parts outside the CDR3, is SAVISQKPSRDICQRGTSLTIQCQVDSQVTMMFWYRQQPGQSLTLIATANQGSEATYESGFVIDKFPISRPNLTFSTLTVSNMSPEDSSIYLCSVVLAGQQETQYFGPGTRLLVL.

The V gene is TRBV9, the J gene TRBJ2-6; 12 bases agree with TRBD1. This CDR3 is 19 amino acids long. V shed 5 bases, J shed 2 bases, and the junction held 11 bases outside the gene matches. Germline V gene data show CDR1 as SGDLS and CDR2 as YYNGEE. CDR3 loop: CASSDRGDRGLAGANVLTF. The CDR3 DNA reads TGTGCCAGCAGTGACCGGGGGGACAGGGGGCTGGCTGGGGCCAACGTCCTGACTTTC.